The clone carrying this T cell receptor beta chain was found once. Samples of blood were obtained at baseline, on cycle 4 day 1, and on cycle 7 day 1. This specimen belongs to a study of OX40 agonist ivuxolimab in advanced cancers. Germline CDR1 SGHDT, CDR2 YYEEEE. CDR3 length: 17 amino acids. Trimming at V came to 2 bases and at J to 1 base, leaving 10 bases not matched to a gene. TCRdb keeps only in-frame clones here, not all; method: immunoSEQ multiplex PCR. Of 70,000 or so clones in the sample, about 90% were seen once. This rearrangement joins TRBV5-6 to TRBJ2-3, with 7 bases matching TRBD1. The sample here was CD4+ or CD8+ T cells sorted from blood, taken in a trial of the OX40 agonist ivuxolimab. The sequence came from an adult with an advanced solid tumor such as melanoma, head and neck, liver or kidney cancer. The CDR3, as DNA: TGTGCCAGCAGCTTAGGACAGGTCGGGTGGGGCACAGATACGCAGTATTTT. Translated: CASSLGQVGWGTDTQYF.